These 10 T cell receptor beta chains came from one sample sequenced in a study of blood T cells in healthy people across ages. Then a second PCR, running about 6 to 11 cycles, was carried out with a sample-barcoded 5' primer and a J-beta primer mix. TCRdb re-called the 5' RACE reads with MiXCR, one entry per CDR3 protein. The sample has about 730,000 distinct CDR3 sequences; 40% to 45% are singletons. The sequenced sample consisted of blood. The receptors come from a woman aged 55-75 years in good health.

The gene calls are TRBV4-2 and TRBJ2-1; D perhaps matches TRBD2 (6 bases). This CDR3 region has 18 residues. Germline assignment: CDR1 LGHNA and CDR2 YNFKEQ. Trimming removed 4 bases at V and 2 bases at J, with 21 bases between. Here the CDR3 reads CASSPWGWGERTYNEQFF. The CDR3 DNA follows: TGTGCCAGCAGCCCCTGGGGTTGGGGGGAGAGAACCTACAATGAGCAGTTCTTC.

The table lists this clonotype with a few counts. The chain uses TRBV3-1 and TRBJ1-2; D uncertain. CDR3 length: 13 residues. The germline gives CDR1 LGHDT, CDR2 YNNKEL (reference sequence). V gave up 4 bases and J gave up 6 bases, with 12 bases separating them. CDR3: CASSPDSGHGYTF. The CDR3 DNA reads TGTGCCAGCAGCCCCGACTCAGGACATGGCTACACCTTC.

The V gene is TRBV29-1, the J gene TRBJ2-1; 9 bases line up with TRBD1. CDR3 length equals 12 residues. The V gene's germline CDR1 is SQVTM and CDR2 ANQGSEA. V was clipped by 5 bases and J by 14 bases; unmatched bases: 10. The CDR3 nucleotides are TGCAGCGTTCCCAGGGGGACAGGGATGGAGTTCTTC. Encoded protein: CSVPRGTGMEFF.

This clonotype showed up just a few times. A clone one base away is much larger, so this may be a read error. V is TRBV4-3 and J is TRBJ2-1, with D tentatively TRBD1 (5 bases). The DNA matches TRBJ2-7 better at its end, which makes the J call doubtful. CDR1 and CDR2 (germline): LGHNA, YSLEER. This CDR3 region has 16 residues. The CDR3 nucleotides are TGCGCCAGCAGCCAAGATCTGCGGCAGGGAAGGAATGAGCAGTACTTC. Amino acids: CASSQDLRQGRNEQYF.

CDR3 sequence reads: CSVGASEETQFF. Written as DNA, the CDR3 is TGCAGCGTTGGAGCTAGCGAAGAGACCCAGTTCTTC. This sequence joins TRBV29-1 and TRBJ2-1, with D maybe TRBD2 (6 bases). The V end was cut by 4 bases, the J end by 13 bases, with 17 bases between. The length of the CDR3 is 12 residues. The V gene's germline CDR1 is SQVTM and CDR2 ANQGSEA.

This chain uses TRBV7-9 with TRBJ2-5, with TRBD1 identical over 9 bases. Germline V gene sequence: CDR1 SEHNR, CDR2 FQNEAQ (reference sequence). The CDR3 length is 15 residues. V gave up 5 bases and J gave up 8 bases; unmatched junction bases: 12. CDR3 sequence (DNA): TGTGCCAGCAGCCCCCTGGGGGACAGGGCGGATACCCAGTACTTC. Encoded protein: CASSPLGDRADTQYF. The full variable domain, completed using reference TRBV7-9 and TRBJ2-5, is DTGVSQNPRHKITKRGQNVTFRCDPISEHNRLYWYRQTLGQGPEFLTYFQNEAQLEKSRLLSDRFSAERPKGSFSTLEIQRTEQGDSAMYLCASSPLGDRADTQYFGPGTRLLVL.

This clonotype was seen a handful of times. The rearrangement joins TRBV9 to TRBJ2-5; perhaps TRBD2 as D (5 bases). Deletions cut 0 bases from V and 4 bases from J, with 13 bases between. The CDR3 loop spans 15 amino acids. Germline V CDR1 and CDR2: SGDLS, YYNGEE. The CDR3: CASSVEGDSRETQYF. In DNA form, the CDR3 reads TGTGCCAGCAGCGTAGAGGGAGACTCCCGAGAGACCCAGTACTTC.

The rearrangement uses TRBV20-1 and TRBJ2-1; tentatively, D is TRBD2 (6 bases). CDR3 length: 16 residues. The V gene's germline CDR1 is DFQATT and CDR2 SNEGSKA (reference sequence). Deletions cut 2 bases from V and 10 bases from J, with 24 bases between. The CDR3 DNA reads TGCAGTGCTAGACGGACCCCGACTAGATCGTTGGACGAGCAGTTCTTC. This encodes CSARRTPTRSLDEQFF.

The gene calls are TRBV12-3 or TRBV12-4 and TRBJ2-3; D unclear. This CDR3 region has 12 residues. Trimming cost V 6 bases and J 3 bases, with 7 bases left between them. The CDR3 sequence is CASRPGTDTQYF. The CDR3 nucleotides are TGTGCCAGCAGGCCAGGTACAGATACGCAGTATTTT.

This clonotype showed up just a few times. V is TRBV20-1 and J is TRBJ2-4, with TRBD1 identical over 7 bases. The ends lost 3 bases at V and 4 bases at J; junction bases unmatched: 3. The germline gives CDR1 DFQATT, CDR2 SNEGSKA (reference sequence). CDR3 size: 13 residues. CDR3 residues: CSARGQPKNIQYF. Written as DNA, the CDR3 is TGCAGTGCTAGGGGACAGCCGAAAAACATTCAGTACTTC.